This T cell receptor (beta chain) stems from a study of cytotoxic CD8 clonotypes in ibrutinib-treated CLL. Some clones are missing from TCRdb's copy, which holds only in-frame ones; the method was immunoSEQ multiplex PCR. The sample shows 150,000 to 200,000 clones, nearly 90% of them seen only once. The CDR3 runs 12 residues. The germline CDR1 and CDR2 sequences are MNHNY and SVGAGI (reference sequence). Trimming took off 5 bases at V and 3 bases at J, with 7 bases between the two ends. The source of this sequence is a human donor with chronic lymphocytic leukemia. The sample here was PBMCs, taken at disease progression, from a patient treated with ibrutinib. The genes are TRBV6-6 and TRBJ1-1; D is unresolved. The CDR3: CASSQRDTEAFF. In DNA form, the CDR3 reads TGTGCCAGCAGTCAGAGGGACACTGAAGCTTTCTTT.